The present entry profiles one T cell receptor beta chain with its context. Its antigen remains unknown. This sample stems from a study of OX40 agonist ivuxolimab in advanced cancers. Study outcomes and limitations: CD8+ T cells (on average) carried more expanded clones than CD4+ T cells.

Using immunoSEQ multiplex PCR, the repertoire was profiled, and TCRdb retains in-frame clones only, with some absent. The sample lists approximately 110,000 clones; 85% to 95% were seen once. This clonotype was sampled from an adult with an advanced solid tumor such as melanoma, head and neck, liver or kidney cancer. The sample in question was CD4+ or CD8+ T cells sorted from blood, obtained in a trial of the OX40 agonist ivuxolimab.

CDR3 nucleotides: TGTGCCAGTAGTTCCCAGAGGAGCGGGAGGTCCCCCTACGAGCAGTACTTC. This translates into CASSSQRSGRSPYEQYF. V is TRBV19 and J is TRBJ2-5; 9 nucleotides align to TRBD2. The J call may be mistaken, given a closer DNA end match to TRBJ2-7. This CDR3 is built from 17 residues. The germline V gene encodes CDR1 LNHDA and CDR2 SQIVND (reference sequence).